This TCR beta chain is from a study of T-cell memory formation after mild COVID-19. After 5'RACE with constant-segment primers, TCR alpha and TCR beta cDNA libraries carrying sample barcodes and UMIs were obtained. TCRdb fed the 5' RACE reads into MiXCR, producing one record per CDR3 protein. The table lists 350,000 to 500,000 distinct CDR3 sequences, about 20% of them singletons. This clonotype was detected many times. This receptor was identified in a man in his late teens or twenties who had mild COVID-19 (a few samples of this study predate the infection). Cell type and time point are not known. The sample was PBMCs or a T cell subset sorted from them (not recorded which).

CDR3 sequence: CASTLSGLGGPLHF. For the CDR3, the DNA is TGTGCCAGCACCTTATCGGGGTTAGGAGGACCCCTCCACTTT. The rearrangement links TRBV9 to TRBJ1-6; D unresolved. The CDR3 has 14 amino acids. CDR1 and CDR2 from the germline V gene are SGDLS and YYNGEE. Trimming left V 6 bases short and J 12 bases short, with 19 bases between.